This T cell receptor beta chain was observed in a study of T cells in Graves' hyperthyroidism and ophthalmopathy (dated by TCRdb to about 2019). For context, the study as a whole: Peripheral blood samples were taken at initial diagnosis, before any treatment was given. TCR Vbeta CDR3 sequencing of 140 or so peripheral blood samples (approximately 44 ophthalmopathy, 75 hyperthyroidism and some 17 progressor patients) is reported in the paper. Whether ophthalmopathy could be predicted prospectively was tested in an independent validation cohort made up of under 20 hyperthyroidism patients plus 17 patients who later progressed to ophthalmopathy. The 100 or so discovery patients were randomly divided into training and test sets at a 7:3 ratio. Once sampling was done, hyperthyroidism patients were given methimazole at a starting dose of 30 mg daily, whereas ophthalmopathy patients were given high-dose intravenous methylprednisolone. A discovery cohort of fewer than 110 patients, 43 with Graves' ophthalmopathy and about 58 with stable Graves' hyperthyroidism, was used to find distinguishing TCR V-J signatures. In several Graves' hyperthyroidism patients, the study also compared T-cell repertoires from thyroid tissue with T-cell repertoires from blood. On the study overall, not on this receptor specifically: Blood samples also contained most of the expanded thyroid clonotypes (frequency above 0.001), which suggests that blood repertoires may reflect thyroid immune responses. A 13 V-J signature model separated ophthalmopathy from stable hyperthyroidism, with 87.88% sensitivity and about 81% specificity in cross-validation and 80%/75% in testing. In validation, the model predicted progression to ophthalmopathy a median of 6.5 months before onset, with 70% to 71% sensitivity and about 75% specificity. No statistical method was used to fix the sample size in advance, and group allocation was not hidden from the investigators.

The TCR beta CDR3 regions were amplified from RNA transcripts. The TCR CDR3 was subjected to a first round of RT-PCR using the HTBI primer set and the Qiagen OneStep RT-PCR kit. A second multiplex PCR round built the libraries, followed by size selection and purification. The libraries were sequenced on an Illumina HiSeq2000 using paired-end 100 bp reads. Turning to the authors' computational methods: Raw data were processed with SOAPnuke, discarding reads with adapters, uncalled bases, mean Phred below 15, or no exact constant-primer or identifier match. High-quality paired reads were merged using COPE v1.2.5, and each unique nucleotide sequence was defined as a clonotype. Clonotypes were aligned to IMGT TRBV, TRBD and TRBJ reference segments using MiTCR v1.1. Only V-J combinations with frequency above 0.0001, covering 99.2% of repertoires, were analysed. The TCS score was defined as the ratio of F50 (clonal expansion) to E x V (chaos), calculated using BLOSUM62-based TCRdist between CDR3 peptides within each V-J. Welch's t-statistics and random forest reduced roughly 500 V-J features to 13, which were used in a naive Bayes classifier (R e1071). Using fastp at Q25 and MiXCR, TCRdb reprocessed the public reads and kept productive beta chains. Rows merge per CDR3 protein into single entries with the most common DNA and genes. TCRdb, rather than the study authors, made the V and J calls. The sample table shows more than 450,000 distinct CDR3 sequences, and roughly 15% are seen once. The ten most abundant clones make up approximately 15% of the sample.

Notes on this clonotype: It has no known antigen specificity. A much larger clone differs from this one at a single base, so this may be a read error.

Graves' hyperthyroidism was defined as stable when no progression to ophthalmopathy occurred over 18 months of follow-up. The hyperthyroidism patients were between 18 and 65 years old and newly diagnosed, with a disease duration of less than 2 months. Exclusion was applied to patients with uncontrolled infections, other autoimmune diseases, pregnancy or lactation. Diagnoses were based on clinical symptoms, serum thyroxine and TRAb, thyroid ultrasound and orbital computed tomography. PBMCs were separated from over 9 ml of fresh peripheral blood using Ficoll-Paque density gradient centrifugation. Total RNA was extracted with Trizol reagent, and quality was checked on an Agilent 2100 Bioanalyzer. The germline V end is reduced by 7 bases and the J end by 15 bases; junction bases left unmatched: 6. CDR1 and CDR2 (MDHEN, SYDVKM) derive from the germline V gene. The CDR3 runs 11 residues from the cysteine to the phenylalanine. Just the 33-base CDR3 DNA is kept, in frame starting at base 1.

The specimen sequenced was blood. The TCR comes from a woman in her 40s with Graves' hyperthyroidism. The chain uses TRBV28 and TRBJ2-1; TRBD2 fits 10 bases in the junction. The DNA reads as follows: TGTGCCAGCAAGGCTAGCGGGGGACGGTTCTTC. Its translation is CASKASGGRFF.